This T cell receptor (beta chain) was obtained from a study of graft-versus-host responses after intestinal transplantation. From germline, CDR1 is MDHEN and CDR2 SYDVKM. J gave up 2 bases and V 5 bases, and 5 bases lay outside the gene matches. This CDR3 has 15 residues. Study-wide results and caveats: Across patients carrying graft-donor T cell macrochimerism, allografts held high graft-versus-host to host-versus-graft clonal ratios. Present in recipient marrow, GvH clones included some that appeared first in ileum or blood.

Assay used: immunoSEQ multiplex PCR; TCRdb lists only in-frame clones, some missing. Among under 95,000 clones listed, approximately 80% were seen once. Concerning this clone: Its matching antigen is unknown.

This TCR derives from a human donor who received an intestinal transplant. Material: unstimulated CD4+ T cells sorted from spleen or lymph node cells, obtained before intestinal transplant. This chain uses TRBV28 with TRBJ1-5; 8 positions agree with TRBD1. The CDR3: CASSPGQVRNQPQHF. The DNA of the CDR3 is TGTGCCAGCAGTCCGGGACAGGTCCGCAATCAGCCCCAGCATTTT. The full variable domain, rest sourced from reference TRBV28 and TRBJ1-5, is DVKVTQSSRYLVKRTGEKVFLECVQDMDHENMFWYRQDPGLGLRLIYFSYDVKMKEKGDIPEGYSVSREKKERFSLILESASTNQTSMYLCASSPGQVRNQPQHFGDGTRLSIL.